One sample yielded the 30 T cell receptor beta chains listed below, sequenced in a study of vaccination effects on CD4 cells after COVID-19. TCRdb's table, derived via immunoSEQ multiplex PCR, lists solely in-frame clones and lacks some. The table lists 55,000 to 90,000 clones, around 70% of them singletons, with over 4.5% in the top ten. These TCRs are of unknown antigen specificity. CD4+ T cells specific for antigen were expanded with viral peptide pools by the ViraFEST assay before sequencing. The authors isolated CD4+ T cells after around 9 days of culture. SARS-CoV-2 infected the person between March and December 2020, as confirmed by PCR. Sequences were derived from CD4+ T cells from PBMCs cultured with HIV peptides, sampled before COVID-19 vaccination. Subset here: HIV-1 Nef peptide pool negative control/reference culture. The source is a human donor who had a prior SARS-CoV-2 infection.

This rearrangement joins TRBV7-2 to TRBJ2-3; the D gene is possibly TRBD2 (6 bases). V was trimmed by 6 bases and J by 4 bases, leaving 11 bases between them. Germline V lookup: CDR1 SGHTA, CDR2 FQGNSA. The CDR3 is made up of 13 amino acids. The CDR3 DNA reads TGTGCCAGCAGGGTTGGCGGGGCAGATACGCAGTATTTT. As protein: CASRVGGADTQYF.

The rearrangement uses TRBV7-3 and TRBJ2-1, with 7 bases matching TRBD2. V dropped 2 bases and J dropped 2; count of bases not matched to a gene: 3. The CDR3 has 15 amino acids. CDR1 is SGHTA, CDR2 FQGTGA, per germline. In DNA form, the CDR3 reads TGTGCCAGCAGCTTAGAACTAGCGCCCTACAATGAGCAGTTCTTC. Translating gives CASSLELAPYNEQFF.

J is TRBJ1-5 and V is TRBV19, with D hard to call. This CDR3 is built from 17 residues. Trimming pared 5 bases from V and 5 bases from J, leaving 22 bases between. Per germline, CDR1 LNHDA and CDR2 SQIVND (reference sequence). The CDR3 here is CASSRWGGGRVDQPQHF. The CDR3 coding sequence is TGTGCCAGTAGTCGATGGGGAGGAGGGAGAGTCGATCAGCCCCAGCATTTT.

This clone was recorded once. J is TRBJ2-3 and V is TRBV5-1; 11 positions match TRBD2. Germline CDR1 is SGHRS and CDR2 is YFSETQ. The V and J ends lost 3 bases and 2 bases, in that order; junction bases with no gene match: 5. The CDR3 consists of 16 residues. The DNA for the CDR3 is TGCGCCAGCAGCTCTGTAGCGGGGGGGCCCACAGATACGCAGTATTTT. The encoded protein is CASSSVAGGPTDTQYF.

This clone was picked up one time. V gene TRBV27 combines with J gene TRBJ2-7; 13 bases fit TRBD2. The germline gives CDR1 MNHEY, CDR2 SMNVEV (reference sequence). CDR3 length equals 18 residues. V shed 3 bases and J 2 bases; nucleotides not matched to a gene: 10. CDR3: CASSFRRLAGGTPYEQYF. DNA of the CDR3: TGTGCCAGCAGTTTCCGGCGACTAGCGGGGGGTACGCCCTACGAGCAGTACTTC.

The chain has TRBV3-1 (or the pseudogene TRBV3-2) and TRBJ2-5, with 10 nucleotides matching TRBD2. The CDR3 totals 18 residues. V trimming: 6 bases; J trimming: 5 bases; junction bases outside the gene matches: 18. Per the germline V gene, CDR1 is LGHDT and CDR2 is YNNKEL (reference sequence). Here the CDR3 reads CASSPGVAGGRPQETQYF. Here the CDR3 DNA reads TGTGCCAGCAGTCCCGGGGTAGCGGGGGGACGACCTCAGGAGACCCAGTACTTC.

CDR3 loop: CASSDPGQPAVLDTQYF. The DNA for the CDR3 is TGTGCCAGCAGTGACCCCGGACAGCCCGCAGTTTTGGATACGCAGTATTTT. This chain links TRBV25-1 with TRBJ2-3, with D perhaps matching TRBD1 (6 bases). Between the trimmed V and J ends, which lost 3 bases and 6 bases, there was a span of 22 bases. The CDR3 has 17 residues. Germline CDR1 reads MGHDK; CDR2 reads SYGVNS.

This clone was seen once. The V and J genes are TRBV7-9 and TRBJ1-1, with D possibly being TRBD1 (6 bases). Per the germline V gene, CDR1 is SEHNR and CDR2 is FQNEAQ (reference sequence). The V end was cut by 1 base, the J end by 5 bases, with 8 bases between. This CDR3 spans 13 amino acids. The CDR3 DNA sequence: TGTGCCAGCAGCTTAGATACAGGGACTGAAGCTTTCTTT. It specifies CASSLDTGTEAFF.

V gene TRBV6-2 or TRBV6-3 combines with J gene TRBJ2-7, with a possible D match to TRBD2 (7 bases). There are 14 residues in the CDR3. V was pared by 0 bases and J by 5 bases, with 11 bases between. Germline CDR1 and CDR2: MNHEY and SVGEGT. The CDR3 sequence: CASSYSGGRDEQYF. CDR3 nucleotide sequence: TGTGCCAGCAGTTACTCCGGGGGGCGGGACGAGCAGTACTTC.

CDR3 in DNA: TGTGCCAGCAGTGAATCGCGGTCAGCGGCTTACAATGAGCAGTTCTTC. Its translation: CASSESRSAAYNEQFF. This chain connects TRBV25-1 to TRBJ2-1; possibly TRBD2 for D (5 bases). Per the germline V gene, CDR1 is MGHDK and CDR2 is SYGVNS. The CDR3 extends over 16 amino acids. V gave up 1 base and J gave up 4 bases, with 14 bases separating them.

This chain's CDR3 is CASSRNRLGLNDEKLFF. For the CDR3, the DNA is TGCGCCAGCAGCCGCAATAGATTGGGACTCAACGATGAAAAACTGTTTTTT. The V gene is TRBV4-3, the J gene TRBJ1-4; D is possibly TRBD1 (5 bases). V lost 4 bases and J 6 bases, leaving 21 bases between the germline ends. The CDR3 covers 17 residues. Germline assignment: CDR1 LGHNA and CDR2 YSLEER.

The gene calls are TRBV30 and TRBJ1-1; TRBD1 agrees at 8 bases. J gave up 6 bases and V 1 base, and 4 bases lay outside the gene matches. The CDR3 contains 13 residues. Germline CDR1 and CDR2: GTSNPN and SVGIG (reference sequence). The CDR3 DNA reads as TGTGCCTGGAGTGGGACAGGGAGCGCTGAAGCTTTCTTT. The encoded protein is CAWSGTGSAEAFF.

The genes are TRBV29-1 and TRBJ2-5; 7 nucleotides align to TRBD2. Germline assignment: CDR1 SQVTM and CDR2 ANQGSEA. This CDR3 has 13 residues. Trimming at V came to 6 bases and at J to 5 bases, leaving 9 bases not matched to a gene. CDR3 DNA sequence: TGCAGCGTCGCCCGGACTAGATGGGAGACCCAGTACTTC. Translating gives CSVARTRWETQYF.

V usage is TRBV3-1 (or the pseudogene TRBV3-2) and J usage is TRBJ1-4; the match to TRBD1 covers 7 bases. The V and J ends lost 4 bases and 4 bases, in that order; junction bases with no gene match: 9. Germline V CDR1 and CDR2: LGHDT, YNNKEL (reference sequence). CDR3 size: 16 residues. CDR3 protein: CASSLFQGGVNEKLFF. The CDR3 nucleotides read TGTGCCAGCAGCCTCTTCCAGGGGGGGGTTAATGAAAAACTGTTTTTT.

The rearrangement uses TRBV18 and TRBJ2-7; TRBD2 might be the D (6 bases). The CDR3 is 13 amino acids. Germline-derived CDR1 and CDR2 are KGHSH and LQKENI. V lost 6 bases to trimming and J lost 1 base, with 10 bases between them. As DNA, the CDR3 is TGTGCCAGCTCGGCGGGAACTTCCTACGAGCAGTACTTC. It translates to CASSAGTSYEQYF. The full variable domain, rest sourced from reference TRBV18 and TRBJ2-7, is NAGVMQNPRHLVRRRGQEARLRCSPMKGHSHVYWYRQLPEEGLKFMVYLQKENIIDESGMPKERFSAEFPKEGPSILRIQQVVRGDSAAYFCASSAGTSYEQYFGPGTRLTVT.

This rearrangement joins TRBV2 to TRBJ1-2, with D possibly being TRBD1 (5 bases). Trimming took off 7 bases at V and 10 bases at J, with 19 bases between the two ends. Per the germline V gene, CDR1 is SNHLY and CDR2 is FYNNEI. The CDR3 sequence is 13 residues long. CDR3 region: CASIPGYVGDYTF. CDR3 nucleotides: TGTGCCAGCATCCCAGGGTATGTTGGTGACTACACCTTC.

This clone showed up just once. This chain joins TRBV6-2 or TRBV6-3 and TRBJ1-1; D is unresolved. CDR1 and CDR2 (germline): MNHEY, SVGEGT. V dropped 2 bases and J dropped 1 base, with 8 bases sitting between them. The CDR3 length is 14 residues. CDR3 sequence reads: CASSYTTGNTEAFF. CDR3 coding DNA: TGTGCCAGCAGTTACACGACGGGGAACACTGAAGCTTTCTTT.

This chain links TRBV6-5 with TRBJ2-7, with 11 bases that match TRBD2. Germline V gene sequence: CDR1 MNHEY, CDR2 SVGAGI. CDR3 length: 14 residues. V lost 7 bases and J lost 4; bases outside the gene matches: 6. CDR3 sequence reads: CASTRLAGRYEQYF. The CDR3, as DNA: TGTGCCAGCACTAGACTAGCGGGAAGGTACGAGCAGTACTTC.

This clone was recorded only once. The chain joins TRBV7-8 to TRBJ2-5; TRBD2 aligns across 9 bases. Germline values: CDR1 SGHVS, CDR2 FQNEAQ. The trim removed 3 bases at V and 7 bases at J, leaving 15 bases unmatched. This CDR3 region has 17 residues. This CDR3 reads CASSLGRGSSGGWTQYF. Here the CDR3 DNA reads TGTGCCAGCAGCTTGGGGCGGGGAAGTAGCGGGGGTTGGACCCAGTACTTC.

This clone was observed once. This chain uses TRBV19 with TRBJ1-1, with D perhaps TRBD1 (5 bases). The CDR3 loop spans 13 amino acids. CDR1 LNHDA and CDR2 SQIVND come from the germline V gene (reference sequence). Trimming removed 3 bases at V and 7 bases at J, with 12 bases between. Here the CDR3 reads CASSMAGTVEAFF. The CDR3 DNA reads TGTGCCAGTAGTATGGCGGGGACCGTTGAAGCTTTCTTT. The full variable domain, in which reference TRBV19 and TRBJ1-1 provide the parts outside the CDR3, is DGGITQSPKYLFRKEGQNVTLSCEQNLNHDAMYWYRQDPGQGLRLIYYSQIVNDFQKGDIAEGYSVSREKKESFPLTVTSAQKNPTAFYLCASSMAGTVEAFFGQGTRLTVV.

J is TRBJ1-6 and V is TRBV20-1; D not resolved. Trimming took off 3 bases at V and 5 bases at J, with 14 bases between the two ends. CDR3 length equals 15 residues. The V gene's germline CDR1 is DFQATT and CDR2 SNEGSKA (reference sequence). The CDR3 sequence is CSASKGLPHNSPLHF. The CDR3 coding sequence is TGCAGTGCTAGTAAAGGGCTACCCCATAATTCACCCCTCCACTTT.

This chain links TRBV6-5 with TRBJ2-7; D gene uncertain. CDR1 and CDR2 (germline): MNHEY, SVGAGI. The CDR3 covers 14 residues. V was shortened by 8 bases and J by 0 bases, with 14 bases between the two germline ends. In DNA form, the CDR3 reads TGTGCCAGCGCGGCCAGACAAACCTCCTACGAGCAGTACTTC. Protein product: CASAARQTSYEQYF.

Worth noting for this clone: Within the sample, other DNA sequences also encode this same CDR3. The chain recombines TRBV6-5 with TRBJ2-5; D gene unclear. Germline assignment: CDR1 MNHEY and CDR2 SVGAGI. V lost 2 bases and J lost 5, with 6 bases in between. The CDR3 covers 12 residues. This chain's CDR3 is CASSYSGETQYF. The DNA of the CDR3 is TGTGCCAGCAGTTACAGTGGTGAGACCCAGTACTTC.

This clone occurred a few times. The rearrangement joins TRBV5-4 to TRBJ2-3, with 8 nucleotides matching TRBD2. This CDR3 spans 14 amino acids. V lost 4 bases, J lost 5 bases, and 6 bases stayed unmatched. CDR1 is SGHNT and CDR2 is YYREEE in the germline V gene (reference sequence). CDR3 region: CASSPQRELDTQYF. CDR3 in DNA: TGTGCCAGCAGCCCCCAGCGGGAGTTAGATACGCAGTATTTT. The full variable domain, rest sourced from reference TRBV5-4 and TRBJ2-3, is ETGVTQSPTHLIKTRGQQVTLRCSSQSGHNTVSWYQQALGQGPQFIFQYYREEENGRGNFPPRFSGLQFPNYSSELNVNALELDDSALYLCASSPQRELDTQYFGPGTRLTVL.

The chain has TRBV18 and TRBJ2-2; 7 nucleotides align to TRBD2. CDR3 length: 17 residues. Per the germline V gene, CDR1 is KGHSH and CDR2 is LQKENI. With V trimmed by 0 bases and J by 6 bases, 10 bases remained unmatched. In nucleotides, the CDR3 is TGTGCCAGCTCACCACCGAGGGCTAGCGGATCGGCCGGGGAGCTGTTTTTT. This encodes CASSPPRASGSAGELFF.

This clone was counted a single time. The CDR3 reads CASSWGGRDNEQFF. The CDR3 DNA reads as TGTGCCAGCAGTTGGGGGGGGAGGGACAATGAGCAGTTCTTC. The J gene is TRBJ2-1, the V gene TRBV27; 7 positions agree with TRBD2. Germline V gene lookup returns CDR1 MNHEY and CDR2 SMNVEV (reference sequence). Trimming removed 4 bases from V and 5 bases from J; junction bases left unmatched: 5. The CDR3 runs to 14 residues.

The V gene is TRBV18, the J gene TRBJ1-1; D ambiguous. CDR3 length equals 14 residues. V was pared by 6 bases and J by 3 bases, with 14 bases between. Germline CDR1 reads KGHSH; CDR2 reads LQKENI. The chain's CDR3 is CASSRASRDTEAFF. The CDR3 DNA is TGTGCCAGCTCTCGGGCCAGCCGGGACACTGAAGCTTTCTTT.

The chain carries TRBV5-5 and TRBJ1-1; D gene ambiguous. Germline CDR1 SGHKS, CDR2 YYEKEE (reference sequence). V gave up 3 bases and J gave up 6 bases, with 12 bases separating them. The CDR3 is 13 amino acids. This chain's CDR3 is CASSSSSFSEAFF. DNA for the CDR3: TGTGCCAGCAGCTCCTCTTCTTTCTCTGAAGCTTTCTTT.

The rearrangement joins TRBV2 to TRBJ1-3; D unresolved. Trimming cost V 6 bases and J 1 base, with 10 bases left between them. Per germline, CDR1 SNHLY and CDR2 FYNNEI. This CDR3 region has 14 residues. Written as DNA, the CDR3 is TGTGCCAGCAGGAGGTACACTTCTGGAAACACCATATATTTT. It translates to CASRRYTSGNTIYF.

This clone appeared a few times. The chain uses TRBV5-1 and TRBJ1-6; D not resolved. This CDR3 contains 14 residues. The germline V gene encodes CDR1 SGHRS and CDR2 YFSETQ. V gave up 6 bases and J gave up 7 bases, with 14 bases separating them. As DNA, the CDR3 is TGCGCCAGCAAGGGTTTCTTGTCGAATTCACCCCTCCACTTT. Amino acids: CASKGFLSNSPLHF.